The clone carrying this TCR beta chain was seen a single time. The data were taken from a study of blood T cells in healthy people across ages. A J-beta primer mix and a sample-barcoded 5' primer were used in a second PCR of about 6 to 12 cycles. TCRdb processed the 5' RACE reads anew with MiXCR; each CDR3 protein has one entry. The sample holds under 2,000,000 distinct CDR3 sequences, roughly 49% seen once. The sample consisted of blood. The sequence was collected from a woman between 35 and 50 years old in good health.

In DNA form, the CDR3 reads TGTGCCAGCTCCCCGCAGGGGGGCTCACCCCTCCACTTT. The encoded protein is CASSPQGGSPLHF. This chain joins TRBV6-4 and TRBJ1-6; 7 bases map to TRBD1. Trimming cost V 8 bases and J 10 bases; bases outside gene matches: 8. The germline V gene has CDR1 MRHNA and CDR2 SNTAGT. This CDR3 region has 13 residues.